The 23 T cell receptor beta chains below all came from one sample that was sequenced in a study of spatial heterogeneity in lung cancer. From the 5' RACE reads, TCRdb called clonotypes with MiXCR, one entry per CDR3 protein. The sample carries more than 9,000 distinct CDR3 sequences, 5.5% to 7.5% recorded once. Time point given: sample taken at primary tumor resection. Sequencing was performed on whole RNA extracted from tumor and nontumor lung tissue, or from frozen PBMC, and the material was left unsorted. Sequenced here: normal lung tissue next to the tumor, sampled at surgery. The source is a male donor with early-stage non-small cell lung cancer.

About this clonotype: A library made for alpha chains picked up this beta chain off target, so its size means little. The chain recombines TRBV12-3 or TRBV12-4 with TRBJ2-1, with a tentative D call TRBD2 (6 bases). V lost 6 bases, J lost 7 bases, and 13 bases lay in between. CDR3 length: 13 amino acids. The CDR3 is CASRRDSKNEQFF. The CDR3 nucleotides read TGTGCCAGCAGGCGGGACTCCAAAAATGAGCAGTTCTTC.

About this clonotype: This beta chain turned up in a library designed for alpha chains; as an off-target read, its abundance says little. The chain uses TRBV12-3 or TRBV12-4 and TRBJ2-2; 8 bases line up with TRBD1. V shed 6 bases and J 6 bases; nucleotides not matched to a gene: 12. This CDR3 contains 16 residues. CDR3 in amino acids: CASSIGQGLVAGELFF. In DNA, the CDR3 is TGTGCCAGCAGCATCGGACAGGGCTTGGTAGCCGGGGAGCTGTTTTTT.

This clonotype has at least ten counts. This beta chain slipped into a library made for alpha chains as a stray read, so its size is not meaningful. CDR3 sequence: CASSQGPTRSYEQYF. For the CDR3, the DNA is TGTGCCAGCAGCCAAGGGCCGACTAGATCCTACGAGCAGTACTTC. The chain couples TRBV3-1 to TRBJ2-7, with TRBD2 as a possible D gene (6 bases). This CDR3 has 15 amino acids. V dropped 1 base and J dropped 1 base, with 11 bases sitting between them. Per germline, CDR1 LGHDT and CDR2 YNNKEL (reference sequence).

In its sample, this clonotype was seen many times. Within a library made for alpha chains, this beta chain is off target, and its count is uninformative. This rearrangement joins TRBV18 to TRBJ1-5; no clear D gene. V lost 6 bases to trimming and J lost 1 base, with 7 bases between them. This CDR3 is 13 amino acids long. Germline V lookup: CDR1 KGHSH, CDR2 LQKENI. DNA of the CDR3: TGTGCCAGCTCGGAACAGAGCAATCAGCCCCAGCATTTT. Encoded protein: CASSEQSNQPQHF.

This clonotype was seen many times. This beta chain lies outside the target of a library built for alpha chains; its clone size means little. CDR3 nucleotides: TGTGCCAGCACTAATAGGAGGGTAGACCAGCCCCAGCATTTT. This translates into CASTNRRVDQPQHF. V gene TRBV6-1 combines with J gene TRBJ1-5; D ambiguous. Trimming stripped 7 bases from V and 7 bases from J, with 17 bases between. The germline V gene has CDR1 MNHNS and CDR2 SASEGT. The CDR3 extends over 14 amino acids.

This clonotype is labeled medium-sized. This beta chain is an off-target read within a library intended for alpha chains, so its frequency means little. The genes are TRBV12-3 or TRBV12-4 and TRBJ1-2, with TRBD1 as a possible D gene (6 bases). The CDR3 totals 14 residues. V lost 3 bases, J lost 4 bases, and 12 bases lay in between. CDR3 region: CASSLGGRGYGYTF. As DNA, the CDR3 is TGTGCCAGCAGTTTGGGGGGGCGAGGCTATGGCTACACCTTC.

This clonotype was seen many times. The library was prepared for alpha chains; this beta chain is a stray read, so its frequency means little. The rearrangement links TRBV7-3 to TRBJ1-1; no clear D gene. The CDR3 length is 12 residues. The V and J ends lost 5 bases and 6 bases respectively, with 10 bases between them. CDR1 is SGHTA and CDR2 is FQGTGA in the germline V gene. CDR3 sequence reads: CASSPPGPEAFF. The CDR3 DNA reads TGTGCCAGCAGCCCGCCCGGTCCTGAAGCTTTCTTT.

This clonotype was observed at least ten times. With the library built for alpha chains, this beta chain is off target and its frequency is not meaningful. V usage is TRBV12-3 or TRBV12-4 and J usage is TRBJ1-1, with 7 bases aligning to TRBD1. This CDR3 is built from 13 residues. Germline trimming cut 8 bases from V and 2 bases from J; bases unmatched to any gene: 5. CDR3 protein: CASAGQINTEAFF. The CDR3 bases are TGTGCCAGCGCGGGACAGATAAACACTGAAGCTTTCTTT.

This clonotype was picked up one time. This beta chain is a stray sequence in a library constructed for alpha chains; its clone size is not meaningful. This chain connects TRBV11-2 to TRBJ2-2; 9 nucleotides align to TRBD2. V gave up 3 bases and J gave up 2 bases; unmatched junction bases: 1. In germline, CDR1 is SGHAT, CDR2 FQNNGV. This CDR3 is built from 15 residues. CDR3 bases: TGTGCCAGCAGCTTGGGGACTAGCAACACCGGGGAGCTGTTTTTT. Translated: CASSLGTSNTGELFF.

Ten or more counts support this clonotype. This beta chain came through as a stray read in a library set up for alpha chains, and its size says little. The rearrangement joins TRBV6-6 to TRBJ2-3; D not resolved. CDR1 and CDR2 (germline): MNHNY, SVGAGI (reference sequence). Trimming left V 0 bases short and J 0 bases short, with 10 bases between. The CDR3 is made up of 16 amino acids. The CDR3 reads CASSYSRLTSTDTQYF. The CDR3 DNA follows: TGTGCCAGCAGTTACTCACGGCTAACTAGCACAGATACGCAGTATTTT.

This clonotype was counted between two and nine times. This beta chain appears as a stray read in a library generated for alpha chains; its size is not informative. This chain uses TRBV12-3 or TRBV12-4 with TRBJ1-1; D is unclear. The length of the CDR3 is 13 residues. Between the trimmed V and J ends, which lost 2 bases and 5 bases, there was a span of 9 bases. The CDR3 DNA is TGTGCCAGCAGTTTACAACAGTGGACTGAAGCTTTCTTT. As protein: CASSLQQWTEAFF.

In its sample, this clonotype was seen many times. In a library made to pick up alpha chains, this beta chain is a stray read with a size that means little. J is TRBJ1-6 and V is TRBV7-8; TRBD1 is a possible D gene (5 bases). Germline CDR1 and CDR2: SGHVS and FQNEAQ. The CDR3 sequence is 16 residues long. With 3 bases removed from V and 7 bases from J, the gap between germline ends came to 16 bases. The CDR3 loop reads CASSFPGAGPNSPLHF. CDR3 nucleotides: TGTGCCAGCAGCTTCCCCGGGGCAGGCCCGAATTCACCCCTCCACTTT.

This clonotype is medium-sized (0.01 to 0.1%). A library made for alpha chains picked up this beta chain off target, so its size means little. V is TRBV29-1 and J is TRBJ2-7, with D possibly matching TRBD2 (5 bases). The V gene lost 4 bases and the J gene lost 6 bases, with 13 bases spanning the gap. From germline, CDR1 is SQVTM and CDR2 ANQGSEA. The CDR3 is 12 residues long. The CDR3 DNA follows: TGCAGCGTTGTTGGCCGGGGAAGCGAGCAGTACTTC. It translates to CSVVGRGSEQYF.

The sample holds a few counts of this clonotype. Little can be read into the size of this beta chain, an off-target read in a library designed for alpha chains. This chain uses TRBV20-1 with TRBJ1-1, with D perhaps TRBD1 (5 bases). The germline CDR1 and CDR2 sequences are DFQATT and SNEGSKA (reference sequence). The CDR3 has 13 residues. The CDR3 region is CTPGDSMNTEAFF. The CDR3 coding sequence is TGCACCCCGGGGGACTCCATGAACACTGAAGCTTTCTTT.

To note about this clonotype: The size of this beta chain means little, since it is a stray read in a library made for alpha chains. The rearrangement uses TRBV19 and TRBJ2-6, with a tentative D call TRBD1 (6 bases). V shed 6 bases and J shed 2 bases, with 14 bases lying between them. Germline V gene sequence: CDR1 LNHDA, CDR2 SQIVND (reference sequence). The CDR3 is 16 amino acids. CDR3 amino acids: CASRNRAEAGANVLTF. The CDR3 DNA reads TGTGCCAGTAGGAACAGGGCAGAGGCTGGGGCCAACGTCCTGACTTTC.

By sample fraction, this clonotype is medium-sized. The library was built for alpha chains, so this beta chain is an off-target read and its size means little. The rearrangement uses TRBV29-1 and TRBJ2-2; possibly TRBD1 for D (6 bases). CDR1 is SQVTM, CDR2 ANQGSEA, per germline. This CDR3 has 14 amino acids. V shed 5 bases and J shed 2 bases, with 12 bases lying between them. In DNA form, the CDR3 reads TGCAGCGTTAATCAGGACAGAAACACCGGGGAGCTGTTTTTT. This translates into CSVNQDRNTGELFF.

This clonotype is termed medium-sized. A library prepared for alpha chains yielded this beta chain as an off-target read; its size is of little meaning. The chain carries TRBV21-1 and TRBJ2-1; the table names TRBD1, a call not compared with the DNA. TRBV21-1 is labeled a pseudogene. This CDR3 is 16 amino acids long. CDR3 DNA sequence: TGTGCCAGCAGCAAAAAACAGGGGATCTCCTACAATGAGCAGTTCTTC. This translates into CASSKKQGISYNEQFF.

In this sample, this clonotype turned up many times. Since it is a stray read in a library aimed at alpha chains, this beta chain has a size that is not meaningful. This chain connects TRBV7-9 to TRBJ1-5; D not certain. V lost 3 bases to trimming and J lost 8 bases, with 11 bases between them. CDR1 is SEHNR, CDR2 FQNEAQ, per germline (reference sequence). This CDR3 contains 13 residues. The CDR3 sequence is CASSFGLDEPQHF. The CDR3 nucleotides are TGTGCCAGCAGCTTCGGCCTTGATGAGCCCCAGCATTTT.

This clonotype showed up just a few times. For a library built for alpha chains, this beta chain is a stray read; little rests on its size. The rearrangement links TRBV12-3 or TRBV12-4 to TRBJ2-3; D unresolved. The V and J ends lost 7 bases and 1 base respectively, with 12 bases between them. CDR3 length equals 14 residues. CDR3 nucleotide sequence: TGTGCCAGCACCCGGACCAGACGCACAGATACGCAGTATTTT. Protein sequence: CASTRTRRTDTQYF.

This clonotype was seen repeatedly, ten times or more. Since the library was made to target alpha chains, this beta chain is a stray read and its abundance is not meaningful. The chain couples TRBV2 to TRBJ2-7, with a possible D match to TRBD2 (5 bases). Germline assignment: CDR1 SNHLY and CDR2 FYNNEI. This CDR3 comprises 17 residues. Trimming cost V 6 bases and J 2 bases, with 23 bases left between them. The CDR3 reads CASRGYLRGPTPYEQYF. The CDR3 DNA is TGTGCCAGCAGGGGGTATTTGAGAGGGCCCACTCCCTACGAGCAGTACTTC.

The table lists this clonotype with many counts. This beta chain represents an off-target read in a library built for alpha chains; its size is of limited meaning. The V call is TRBV6-5, the J call TRBJ1-1; D remains ambiguous. The CDR3 is made up of 15 amino acids. The germline V gene encodes CDR1 MNHEY and CDR2 SVGAGI. Trimming left V 3 bases short and J 1 base short, with 12 bases between. The CDR3 loop is CASSYLAGRNTEAFF. The CDR3 region has the DNA TGTGCCAGCAGTTATCTGGCAGGTAGGAACACTGAAGCTTTCTTT.

This clonotype was detected only a few times. Since it is a stray read in a library aimed at alpha chains, this beta chain has a size that is not meaningful. The chain has TRBV11-3 and TRBJ2-7; the D is unclear. The V end lost 2 bases, the J end lost 2 bases, and 16 bases lay between the germline ends. This CDR3 region has 16 residues. The germline V gene encodes CDR1 SGHNT and CDR2 YENEEA. This CDR3 is CASSLLPSTTTYEQYF. For the CDR3, the DNA is TGTGCCAGCAGCTTACTACCCAGCACTACTACCTACGAGCAGTACTTC.

The sample holds many counts of this clonotype. The library was designed around alpha chains, so this beta chain is a stray read whose abundance carries little weight. The rearrangement uses TRBV6-1 and TRBJ1-5, with D unresolved. Deletions cut 6 bases from V and 3 bases from J, with 6 bases between. The CDR3 covers 12 residues. Germline V gene lookup returns CDR1 MNHNS and CDR2 SASEGT. Here the CDR3 DNA reads TGTGCCAGCAGCGAGATCAATCAGCCCCAGCATTTT. It encodes CASSEINQPQHF.